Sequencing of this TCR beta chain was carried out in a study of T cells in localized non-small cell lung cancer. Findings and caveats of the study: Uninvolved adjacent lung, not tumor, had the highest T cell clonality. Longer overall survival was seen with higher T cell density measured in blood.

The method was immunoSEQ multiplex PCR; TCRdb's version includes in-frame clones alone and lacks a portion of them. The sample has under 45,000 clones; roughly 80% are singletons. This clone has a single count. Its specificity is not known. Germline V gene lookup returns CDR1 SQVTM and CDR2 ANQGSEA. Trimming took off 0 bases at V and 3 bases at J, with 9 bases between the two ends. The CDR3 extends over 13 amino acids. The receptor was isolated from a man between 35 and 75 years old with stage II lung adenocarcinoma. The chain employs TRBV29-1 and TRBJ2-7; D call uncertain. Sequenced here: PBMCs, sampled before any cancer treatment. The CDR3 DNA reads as TGCAGCGTTGAAGATCCGACCGGCTACGAGCAGTACTTC. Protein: CSVEDPTGYEQYF.